Each of the 4 T cell receptor beta chains below was sequenced from the same sample in a study of T cell repertoires in cytomegalovirus infection. Their antigen targets remain unknown. MiXCR, applied by TCRdb to the reads, yields one record per CDR3 protein. Of 300,000 to 400,000 distinct CDR3 sequences in the sample, 25% to 30% are singletons; the top ten hold around 18%. Sample: cultured PBMCs, taken from culture after CMV antigen stimulation. The receptors shown here come from a human donor in good health (CMV status not recorded). Some clones in this sample may be carry-over from other donors' samples.

This chain joins TRBV6-2 or TRBV6-3 and TRBJ2-5; unclear D gene. Germline V gene data show CDR1 as MNHEY and CDR2 as SVGEGT. Trimming took off 2 bases at V and 3 bases at J, with 13 bases between the two ends. There are 15 residues in the CDR3. CDR3 sequence (DNA): TGTGCCAGCAGTTACCTCGTCGAGCGCAAAGAGACCCAGTACTTC. Protein product: CASSYLVERKETQYF.

This clonotype was seen only once. CDR3 sequence reads: CASSSRTPRTRNTGELFF. The CDR3 DNA reads TGTGCCAGCAGTTCTCGGACCCCCCGGACGAGGAACACCGGGGAGCTGTTTTTT. The rearrangement links TRBV12-3 or TRBV12-4 to TRBJ2-2; D unclear. The ends were cut back, 4 bases at V and 1 base at J, with 19 bases in the middle. The length of the CDR3 is 18 residues.

This clonotype was counted between two and nine times. CDR3 nucleotides: TGTGCCAGCAGTTACGGGGACAGGAAGACAGATACGCAGTATTTT. As protein: CASSYGDRKTDTQYF. This chain connects TRBV6-5 to TRBJ2-3; 8 bases fit TRBD1. V lost 2 bases, J lost 3 bases, and 4 bases stayed unmatched. In germline, CDR1 is MNHEY, CDR2 SVGAGI. The CDR3 is 15 amino acids.

The chain links TRBV7-9 to TRBJ2-5; D perhaps matches TRBD1 (6 bases). Germline-derived CDR1 and CDR2 are SEHNR and FQNEAQ (reference sequence). V gave up 5 bases and J gave up 4 bases, with 14 bases separating them. The CDR3 has 14 residues. CDR3 sequence: CASSRTQGTETQYF. CDR3 in DNA: TGTGCCAGCAGCCGCACACAGGGTACAGAGACCCAGTACTTC.